These 24 T cell receptor beta chains were sequenced from one sample in a study of T-cell reconstitution after alpha-beta-depleted transplantation in children. A TCRbeta library incorporating unique molecular identifiers was prepared. A single record per CDR3 protein comes from TCRdb applying MiXCR to the PCR reads. Here the sample spans hundreds of thousands of distinct CDR3 sequences, 10% being singletons. The specimen comprised PBMCs, sampled before TCRalphabeta/CD19-depleted stem cell transplant. Source of these receptors: a boy in the first two years of life with acute myeloid leukemia, due to receive a stem cell transplant.

This clonotype showed up many times. The chain employs TRBV4-3 and TRBJ2-7; D might be TRBD1 (5 bases). CDR1 LGHNA and CDR2 YSLEER come from the germline V gene. Trimming left V 3 bases short and J 9 bases short, with 15 bases between. The CDR3 has 13 amino acids. The CDR3: CASSQHIAQGQYF. The CDR3 region has the DNA TGCGCCAGCAGCCAGCATATAGCTCAGGGGCAGTACTTC.

There are many counts of this clonotype. V and J are TRBV5-1 and TRBJ2-3, with D uncertain. Per germline, CDR1 SGHRS and CDR2 YFSETQ. The CDR3 contains 13 residues. V lost 6 bases to trimming and J lost 2 bases, with 10 bases between them. CDR3 region: CASMGQPTDTQYF. The DNA of the CDR3 is TGCGCCAGCATGGGCCAACCCACAGATACGCAGTATTTT.

This clonotype was seen at least ten times. The chain combines TRBV20-1 with TRBJ2-3; no reliable D call. Germline V lookup: CDR1 DFQATT, CDR2 SNEGSKA (reference sequence). The CDR3 loop spans 14 amino acids. V was clipped by 0 bases and J by 4 bases, with 11 bases between them. The CDR3 spells CSARDPYSPDTQYF. In nucleotides, the CDR3 is TGCAGTGCTAGAGATCCGTACAGTCCAGATACGCAGTATTTT.

This clonotype has a count of ten or more. The rearrangement links TRBV9 to TRBJ1-2, with D uncertain. The CDR3 extends over 14 amino acids. The V end was cut by 4 bases, the J end by 0 bases, with 10 bases between. Germline CDR1 and CDR2: SGDLS and YYNGEE. CDR3: CASSFGPANYGYTF. The CDR3 nucleotides are TGTGCCAGCAGCTTCGGGCCTGCTAACTATGGCTACACCTTC.

This clonotype was counted at least ten times. The V gene is TRBV19, the J gene TRBJ2-7, with 9 bases matching TRBD1. Germline-derived CDR1 and CDR2 are LNHDA and SQIVND (reference sequence). The CDR3 runs to 14 residues. Trimming took 6 bases from V and 2 from J; bases not matched to a gene: 5. CDR3 sequence: CASSRQGVTYEQYF. The CDR3 DNA sequence: TGTGCCAGTAGCCGACAGGGGGTTACCTACGAGCAGTACTTC.

This clonotype has ten or more counts. The rearrangement links TRBV12-3 or TRBV12-4 to TRBJ1-5; no clear D. V lost 3 bases and J 3 bases, leaving 9 bases between the germline ends. The CDR3 sequence is 14 residues long. CDR3 sequence reads: CASSFRGLNQPQHF. In DNA form, the CDR3 reads TGTGCCAGCAGTTTCCGAGGGCTCAATCAGCCCCAGCATTTT.

The chain carries TRBV12-3 or TRBV12-4 and TRBJ2-5; D is possibly TRBD1 (6 bases). There are 15 residues in the CDR3. Trimming took 3 bases from V and 5 from J, leaving 16 bases between them. The CDR3 region is CASSFLGRGWETQYF. CDR3 nucleotides: TGTGCCAGCAGTTTCTTGGGTAGGGGGTGGGAGACCCAGTACTTC.

This clonotype was counted many times. This chain uses TRBV6-1 with TRBJ2-1, with TRBD2 matching 7 bases. Germline trimming cut 6 bases from V and 1 base from J; bases unmatched to any gene: 9. Germline V gives CDR1 MNHNS, CDR2 SASEGT. The CDR3 runs 16 residues. This CDR3 is CASRLLTSSSYNEQFF. The CDR3 DNA is TGTGCCAGCAGACTCCTGACTAGCTCTTCCTACAATGAGCAGTTCTTC.

As concerns this clonotype: A read error may account for a junction end that differs from germline. The chain joins TRBV5-1 to TRBJ2-2; tentatively, D is TRBD1 (5 bases). CDR1 is SGHRS, CDR2 YFSETQ, per germline. This CDR3 region has 16 residues. CDR3 protein: CTSSLRGRVNTGELFF. The CDR3, as DNA: TGCACCAGCAGCTTGCGAGGCAGGGTCAACACCGGGGAGCTGTTTTTT.

This clonotype was recorded a few times. This chain connects TRBV24-1 to TRBJ2-1; D is ambiguous. Between the trimmed V and J ends, which lost 0 bases and 0 bases, there was a span of 11 bases. This CDR3 contains 17 residues. The germline gives CDR1 KGHDR, CDR2 SFDVKD. The chain's CDR3 is CATSDLPGSRSYNEQFF. CDR3 sequence (DNA): TGTGCCACCAGTGATTTGCCCGGGTCACGCTCCTACAATGAGCAGTTCTTC.

This clonotype was counted ten times or more. The V call is TRBV4-3, the J call TRBJ2-3, with D possibly called TRBD1 or TRBD2 (6 bases each). V lost 4 bases, J lost 2 bases, and 16 bases lay in between. Per germline, CDR1 LGHNA and CDR2 YSLEER. This CDR3 region has 16 residues. The CDR3 here is CASSPMSRGDTDTQYF. The CDR3, as DNA: TGCGCCAGCAGCCCCATGAGTAGGGGGGACACAGATACGCAGTATTTT.

Ten or more counts support this clonotype. CDR3: CASSPPGISYEQYF. The CDR3 coding sequence is TGTGCCAGCAGTCCCCCCGGGATCTCCTACGAGCAGTACTTC. The chain uses TRBV28 and TRBJ2-7; TRBD2 is a possible D gene (5 bases). Trimming shortened V by 5 bases and J by 0 bases, and 11 bases separated the two germline ends. The germline gives CDR1 MDHEN, CDR2 SYDVKM. This CDR3 spans 14 amino acids. Combining the CDR3 with reference TRBV28 and TRBJ2-7 gives the whole variable domain DVKVTQSSRYLVKRTGEKVFLECVQDMDHENMFWYRQDPGLGLRLIYFSYDVKMKEKGDIPEGYSVSREKKERFSLILESASTNQTSMYLCASSPPGISYEQYFGPGTRLTVT.

This clonotype was counted many times. The CDR3 DNA sequence: TGTGCCAGCAGCCCTTCACAGGGGGCCCTGTTCAATCAGCCCCAGCATTTT. This encodes CASSPSQGALFNQPQHF. The chain links TRBV3-1 to TRBJ1-5; 9 bases match TRBD1. The CDR3 extends over 17 amino acids. V shed 4 bases, J shed 3 bases, and the junction held 10 bases outside the gene matches. CDR1 is LGHDT and CDR2 is YNNKEL in the germline V gene (reference sequence).

The CDR3 sequence: CASSYSGQGGNQPQHF. CDR3 bases: TGTGCCAGCAGTTACTCGGGACAGGGGGGCAATCAGCCCCAGCATTTT. The genes are TRBV6-2 or TRBV6-3 and TRBJ1-5; 11 positions match TRBD1. This CDR3 spans 16 amino acids. J gave up 2 bases and V 0 bases, and 0 bases lay outside the gene matches. Per the germline V gene, CDR1 is MNHEY and CDR2 is SVGEGT.

This clonotype was found many times. The V and J genes are TRBV29-1 and TRBJ1-4; D gene ambiguous. Germline CDR1 and CDR2: SQVTM and ANQGSEA. Trimming cost V 5 bases and J 6 bases, with 10 bases left between them. This CDR3 is 12 amino acids long. CDR3 region: CSVSWTDEKLFF. DNA for the CDR3: TGCAGCGTTAGCTGGACCGATGAAAAACTGTTTTTT.

This clonotype was detected a few times. The V gene is TRBV12-3 or TRBV12-4, the J gene TRBJ2-6; a possible D gene is TRBD1 (5 bases). V lost 5 bases to trimming and J lost 2 bases, with 7 bases between them. CDR3 length: 14 amino acids. CDR3 sequence reads: CASSPTAGANVLTF. The CDR3 bases are TGTGCCAGCAGTCCGACAGCTGGGGCCAACGTCCTGACTTTC.

This clonotype was seen repeatedly, ten times or more. V gene TRBV7-8 combines with J gene TRBJ2-7; TRBD1 aligns across 8 bases. Germline CDR1 is SGHVS and CDR2 is FQNEAQ. V shed 5 bases and J 1 base; nucleotides not matched to a gene: 4. The CDR3 contains 14 residues. CDR3: CASSTGQVSYEQYF. DNA of the CDR3: TGTGCCAGCAGCACGGGACAGGTTTCCTACGAGCAGTACTTC.

Turning to this clonotype: Just one base apart from a much larger clone, this may be a read error. V gene TRBV7-2 combines with J gene TRBJ2-3; D not resolved. The CDR3 length is 13 residues. The germline V and J ends were trimmed by 5 bases and 2 bases, with 8 bases remaining between them. Germline-derived CDR1 and CDR2 are SGHTA and FQGNSA. CDR3 loop: CASSPKITDTQYF. The CDR3, as DNA: TGTGCCAGCAGCCCTAAAATCACAGATACGCAGTATTTT.

This clonotype was counted at least ten times. This chain joins TRBV27 and TRBJ2-3, with 11 bases lining up with TRBD2. V trimming: 5 bases; J trimming: 9 bases; junction bases outside the gene matches: 7. CDR1 and CDR2 (germline): MNHEY, SMNVEV (reference sequence). The CDR3 is 14 residues long. Here the CDR3 reads CASSVAGGPGTQYF. The CDR3 nucleotides are TGTGCCAGCAGTGTAGCGGGAGGGCCGGGGACGCAGTATTTT.

As to this clonotype: A much larger clone lies one base from this, so it may be a read error. The chain recombines TRBV28 with TRBJ2-1; possible D gene TRBD2, 6 bases. Germline V gives CDR1 MDHEN, CDR2 SYDVKM. V lost 3 bases and J 0 bases, leaving 24 bases between the germline ends. The CDR3 length is 20 residues. In DNA, the CDR3 is TGTGCCAGCAGTTTTTCCTGGCGGGGTGGCGGGAAACCCTCCTACAATGAGCAGTTCTTC. Its translation: CASSFSWRGGGKPSYNEQFF.

This clonotype was seen repeatedly, ten times or more. The V gene is TRBV7-2, the J gene TRBJ2-7, with 8 bases identical to TRBD1. The V gene end was trimmed by 5 bases and the J gene end by 3 bases; junction bases not matched to a gene: 3. The CDR3 is made up of 13 amino acids. In germline, CDR1 is SGHTA, CDR2 FQGNSA. Written as DNA, the CDR3 is TGTGCCAGCAGCGTCGGACAGGGCTACGAGCAGTACTTC. It codes for CASSVGQGYEQYF.

This clonotype has ten or more counts. The chain recombines TRBV7-9 with TRBJ2-1; 8 bases are a match to TRBD2. J was trimmed by 4 bases and V by 7 bases; bases with no gene match: 9. The CDR3 covers 15 residues. Germline loops: CDR1 SEHNR, CDR2 FQNEAQ (reference sequence). Written as DNA, the CDR3 is TGTGCCAGCACCCGACCGGGACTAGGTTACAATGAGCAGTTCTTC. It specifies CASTRPGLGYNEQFF.

This chain uses TRBV10-3 with TRBJ2-3, with a tentative D call TRBD2 (6 bases). Germline values: CDR1 ENHRY, CDR2 SYGVKD. The CDR3 totals 15 residues. V lost 3 bases, J lost 1 base, and 11 bases lay in between. The CDR3 coding sequence is TGTGCCATCAGTGAACGGGGGTTTGGCACAGATACGCAGTATTTT. Its translation is CAISERGFGTDTQYF.

The chain couples TRBV9 to TRBJ2-3, with 8 bases matching TRBD2. With 0 bases clipped from V and 6 bases from J, the junction kept 15 bases outside the gene matches. This CDR3 is 18 amino acids long. CDR1 and CDR2 from the germline V gene are SGDLS and YYNGEE. CDR3 loop: CASSVGGGLPGGPDTQYF. DNA for the CDR3: TGTGCCAGCAGCGTAGGGGGGGGACTACCGGGAGGGCCGGATACGCAGTATTTT.